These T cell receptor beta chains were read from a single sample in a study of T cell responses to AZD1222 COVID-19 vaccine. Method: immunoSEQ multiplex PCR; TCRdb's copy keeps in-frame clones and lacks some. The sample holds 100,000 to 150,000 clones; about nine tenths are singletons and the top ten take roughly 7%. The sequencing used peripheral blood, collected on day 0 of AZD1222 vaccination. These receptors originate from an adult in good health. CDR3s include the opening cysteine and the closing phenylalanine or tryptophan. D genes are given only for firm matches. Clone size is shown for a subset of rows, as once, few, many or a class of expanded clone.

CDR3: CASSLTSGSGYEQFF
DNA: TGTGCCAGCAGCCTGACTAGCGGGAGTGGGTATGAGCAGTTCTTC
V: TRBV7-9
size: .
J: TRBJ2-1
length: 15
D: TRBD2

CDR3: CASGPGTVYQPQHF
DNA: TGTGCCAGCGGACCAGGGACCGTGTATCAGCCCCAGCATTTT
V: TRBV6-5
size: .
J: TRBJ1-5
length: 14
D: .

CDR3: CASRQTASYGYTF
DNA: TGTGCCAGCAGACAAACAGCGTCCTATGGCTACACCTTC
V: TRBV6-5
size: few
J: TRBJ1-2
length: 13
D: .

CDR3: CASSLSGGGGRTF
DNA: TGTGCCAGCAGCTTGTCCGGGGGCGGCGGTCGCACCTTC
V: TRBV5-6
size: .
J: TRBJ1-2
length: 13
D: .

CDR3: CASRSTGAEAFF
DNA: TGTGCCAGCAGATCCACGGGCGCTGAAGCTTTCTTT
V: TRBV28
size: .
J: TRBJ1-1
length: 12
D: .

CDR3: CASSLGGQETQYF
DNA: TGTGCCAGCAGTCTCGGGGGACAAGAGACCCAGTACTTC
V: TRBV28
size: .
J: TRBJ2-5
length: 13
D: .

CDR3: CASSREPRGDLAFF
DNA: TGTGCCAGCAGCCGGGAGCCACGGGGGGACTTGGCTTTCTTT
V: TRBV7-3
size: once
J: TRBJ1-1
length: 14
D: .

CDR3: CASSSQGAGVHEQYF
DNA: TGTGCCAGCAGTTCCCAGGGGGCGGGAGTCCACGAGCAGTACTTC
V: TRBV28
size: .
J: TRBJ2-7
length: 15
D: .

CDR3: CASSLFEGTSYEQYF
DNA: TGTGCCAGCAGTTTATTTGAGGGGACTTCCTACGAGCAGTACTTC
V: TRBV27
size: .
J: TRBJ2-7
length: 15
D: .

CDR3: CASSLESSGSGQDTQYF
DNA: TGCGCCAGCAGCTTGGAGTCTAGCGGGTCCGGCCAGGATACGCAGTATTTT
V: TRBV5-1
size: .
J: TRBJ2-3
length: 17
D: TRBD2

CDR3: CASSLRPSSYNSPLHF
DNA: TGTGCCAGCAGCTTGAGGCCCAGCTCCTATAATTCACCCCTCCACTTT
V: TRBV11-1
size: once
J: TRBJ1-6
length: 16
D: .

CDR3: CATSIGSLDRTIYF
DNA: TGTGCCACCAGCATAGGGAGCTTAGATCGCACCATATATTTT
V: TRBV15
size: .
J: TRBJ1-3
length: 14
D: .

CDR3: CASSLLGQAYNEQFF
DNA: TGCGCCAGCAGCTTGTTGGGACAGGCTTACAATGAGCAGTTCTTC
V: TRBV5-1
size: .
J: TRBJ2-1
length: 15
D: TRBD1

CDR3: CASRSSGEAFF
DNA: TGTGCCAGCAGAAGTAGTGGGGAAGCTTTCTTT
V: TRBV28
size: once
J: TRBJ1-1
length: 11
D: .

CDR3: CAWSLDRGLGYTF
DNA: TGTGCCTGGAGTCTTGACAGGGGGCTTGGCTACACCTTC
V: TRBV30
size: .
J: TRBJ1-2
length: 13
D: TRBD1

CDR3: CASSRLMGPRDTQYF
DNA: TGTGCCAGCAGCCGCCTTATGGGCCCCAGGGATACGCAGTATTTT
V: TRBV7-9
size: few
J: TRBJ2-3
length: 15
D: .

CDR3: CASRKGQNEAFF
DNA: TGTGCCAGCAGAAAGGGACAGAATGAAGCTTTCTTT
V: TRBV28
size: once
J: TRBJ1-1
length: 12
D: TRBD1

CDR3: CASSEQGTDTIYF
DNA: TGTGCCAGCAGTGAGCAGGGGACCGACACCATATATTTT
V: TRBV28
size: .
J: TRBJ1-3
length: 13
D: .

CDR3: CASSESMYRVRTGELFF
DNA: TGTGCCAGCAGTGAAAGTATGTACAGGGTGAGGACCGGGGAGCTGTTTTTT
V: TRBV6-1
size: .
J: TRBJ2-2
length: 17
D: .

CDR3: CASSHQGGGGRNYEQYF
DNA: TGCGCCAGCAGCCACCAGGGAGGTGGGGGGAGAAACTACGAGCAGTACTTC
V: TRBV4-1
size: .
J: TRBJ2-7
length: 17
D: .

CDR3: CASSEDEGSGPYEQYF
DNA: TGTGCCAGCAGTGAAGACGAGGGTAGCGGCCCCTACGAGCAGTACTTC
V: TRBV6-1
size: once
J: TRBJ2-7
length: 16
D: .

CDR3: CASSLAGGGYNEQFF
DNA: TGTGCCAGCAGCTTAGCGGGAGGGGGATACAATGAGCAGTTCTTC
V: TRBV11-2
size: .
J: TRBJ2-1
length: 15
D: TRBD2

CDR3: CASSSGTLGEKLFF
DNA: TGTGCCAGCAGTTCCGGGACCTTGGGGGAAAAACTGTTTTTT
V: TRBV28
size: few
J: TRBJ1-4
length: 14
D: .

CDR3: CASSRTGGKGNTIYF
DNA: TGTGCCAGCAGCCGGACAGGGGGCAAAGGAAACACCATATATTTT
V: TRBV7-6
size: .
J: TRBJ1-3
length: 15
D: TRBD1

CDR3: CASSMGGPGGEPQHF
DNA: TGTGCCAGTAGTATGGGGGGCCCTGGAGGGGAGCCCCAGCATTTT
V: TRBV19
size: .
J: TRBJ1-5
length: 15
D: .

CDR3: CSATTGDEQYF
DNA: TGCAGTGCCACCACAGGGGACGAGCAGTACTTC
V: TRBV20-1
size: .
J: TRBJ2-7
length: 11
D: TRBD1

CDR3: CASSLERKEETQYF
DNA: TGCGCCAGCAGCTTGGAAAGAAAGGAAGAGACCCAGTACTTC
V: TRBV5-1
size: .
J: TRBJ2-5
length: 14
D: .

CDR3: CASSPDSPGETQYF
DNA: TGTGCCAGCTCACCAGACAGCCCGGGGGAGACCCAGTACTTC
V: TRBV18
size: .
J: TRBJ2-5
length: 14
D: .